A single sample is the source of the 19 T cell receptor beta chains below, sequenced in a study of cytomegalovirus exposure and HLA in healthy donors. A multiplex PCR was run with 60 Vbeta primers and 13 Jbeta primers. The method was immunoSEQ multiplex PCR; TCRdb's version includes in-frame clones alone and lacks a portion of them. The sample includes 200,000 or so clones, over 75% seen only once; the top ten take roughly 0.2%. The sample consisted of PBMCs. Source of these receptors: a girl in the first two years of life in good health and CMV-seronegative.

The chain recombines TRBV2 with TRBJ1-4; D remains ambiguous. Germline CDR1 reads SNHLY; CDR2 reads FYNNEI. Trimming cost V 4 bases and J 8 bases, with 8 bases left between them. There are 12 residues in the CDR3. CDR3 in amino acids: CASSVLGEKLFF. The DNA for the CDR3 is TGTGCCAGCAGTGTTTTGGGCGAAAAACTGTTTTTT.

This sequence joins TRBV20-1 and TRBJ2-5, with 7 bases fitting TRBD1. The V gene end was trimmed by 4 bases and the J gene end by 14 bases; junction bases not matched to a gene: 10. Germline V CDR1 and CDR2: DFQATT, SNEGSKA (reference sequence). The CDR3 has 11 residues. The CDR3 loop is CSAKNRDSPYF. CDR3 coding DNA: TGCAGTGCTAAGAACCGGGACAGCCCATACTTC.

As regards this clone: The junction shows a germline mismatch at one end, possibly a read error. The chain combines TRBV7-9 with TRBJ1-1; weak D call: TRBD1 (5 bases). CDR3 length equals 13 residues. Germline V gene sequence: CDR1 SEHNR, CDR2 FQNEAQ (reference sequence). The CDR3, as DNA: TGTTCCAGCAGCTTAAAGGGGTTGGCTGAAGCTTTCTTT. Protein: CSSSLKGLAEAFF.

This chain uses TRBV13 with TRBJ2-7; D is undetermined. Trimming removed 4 bases at V and 3 bases at J, with 16 bases between. The germline CDR1 and CDR2 sequences are PRHDT and FYEKMQ (reference sequence). The CDR3 runs to 15 residues. The CDR3 is CASSSRQVPYYEQYF. For the CDR3, the DNA is TGTGCCAGCAGCTCCCGGCAGGTTCCATACTACGAGCAGTACTTC.

J is TRBJ1-2 and V is TRBV21-1. TRBV21-1 is shown as a pseudogene. CDR3 length equals 16 residues. For the CDR3, the DNA is TGTGCCAGCAGCAAAGGGTGTGCGGGTTGTCACTATGGCTACACCTTC. Translating gives CASSKGCAGCHYGYTF.

The V gene is TRBV7-9, the J gene TRBJ1-1, with 7 bases matching TRBD1. Trimming at V came to 5 bases and at J to 0 bases, leaving 6 bases not matched to a gene. The CDR3 is 15 residues long. Germline V gene lookup returns CDR1 SEHNR and CDR2 FQNEAQ (reference sequence). The CDR3 DNA sequence: TGTGCCAGCAGCGCCCGACAGGGACTGAACACTGAAGCTTTCTTT. Protein product: CASSARQGLNTEAFF.

The V and J genes are TRBV5-1 and TRBJ2-3; 8 bases are shared with TRBD2. CDR3 length equals 18 residues. With V trimmed by 0 bases and J by 3 bases, 12 bases remained unmatched. Germline CDR1 is SGHRS and CDR2 is YFSETQ. The CDR3 here is CASSLANPAGLVTDTQYF. The CDR3 DNA follows: TGCGCCAGCAGCTTGGCCAATCCGGCGGGACTAGTTACAGATACGCAGTATTTT.

The V and J genes are TRBV6-5 and TRBJ1-2; the D gene is possibly TRBD1 (6 bases). Trimming left V 5 bases short and J 5 bases short, with 18 bases between. The CDR3 extends over 15 amino acids. Germline CDR1 MNHEY, CDR2 SVGAGI. The DNA for the CDR3 is TGTGCCAGCAGTCCCCCGGGCAGGGGTTGGTATGGCTACACCTTC. Translated, it gives CASSPPGRGWYGYTF.

The V gene is TRBV5-1, the J gene TRBJ1-2; TRBD1 agrees at 7 bases. The germline gives CDR1 SGHRS, CDR2 YFSETQ. This CDR3 comprises 13 residues. V was clipped by 4 bases and J by 5 bases; unmatched bases: 5. The CDR3 DNA follows: TGCGCCAGCAGCCCGGACAGGCCGTATGGCTACACCTTC. Translating gives CASSPDRPYGYTF. Together with reference TRBV5-1 and TRBJ1-2, the CDR3 gives the full variable domain: KAGVTQTPRYLIKTRGQQVTLSCSPISGHRSVSWYQQTPGQGLQFLFEYFSETQRNKGNFPGRFSGRQFSNSRSEMNVSTLELGDSALYLCASSPDRPYGYTFGSGTRLTVV.

This chain links TRBV7-9 with TRBJ2-1; D remains ambiguous. Trimming cost V 1 base and J 6 bases, with 10 bases left between them. The length of the CDR3 is 14 residues. The V gene's germline CDR1 is SEHNR and CDR2 FQNEAQ (reference sequence). The DNA for the CDR3 is TGTGCCAGCAGCTTAGAAACTATAGGCAATGAGCAGTTCTTC. As protein: CASSLETIGNEQFF.

The gene calls are TRBV27 and TRBJ1-5; 7 nucleotides match TRBD1. J gave up 5 bases and V 4 bases, and 8 bases lay outside the gene matches. The CDR3 spans 15 residues. Per the germline V gene, CDR1 is MNHEY and CDR2 is SMNVEV (reference sequence). The DNA of the CDR3 is TGTGCCAGCAGTTACCGGACAGGTCGAGATCAGCCCCAGCATTTT. It codes for CASSYRTGRDQPQHF.

The J gene is TRBJ2-5, the V gene TRBV4-1, with TRBD1 matching over 7 bases. The CDR3 consists of 16 residues. After removal of 4 bases from V and 5 bases from J, the junction contained 13 bases not matched to a gene. Germline V gene lookup returns CDR1 MGHRA and CDR2 YSYEKL. The CDR3 DNA reads as TGCGCCAGCAGCCCAGGGGGAACCATGTCAAGGGAGACCCAGTACTTC. This sequence encodes CASSPGGTMSRETQYF.

The genes are TRBV4-2 and TRBJ2-7, with 7 bases matching TRBD2. V shed 0 bases and J 6 bases; nucleotides not matched to a gene: 11. Germline assignment: CDR1 LGHNA and CDR2 YNFKEQ. The CDR3 has 16 residues. The CDR3 is CASSQDHRTRQIEQYF. CDR3 bases: TGTGCCAGCAGCCAAGATCACAGGACTAGGCAGATCGAGCAGTACTTC.

A word on this clone: At one end, the junction sequence differs from germline, possibly due to a read error. CDR3 coding DNA: TGTGCTAGCAGCCCTTCTCCTAGCGGTGAGCAGTTCTTC. Translated, it gives CASSPSPSGEQFF. This chain connects TRBV7-7 to TRBJ2-1; TRBD2 agrees at 7 bases. CDR3 length equals 13 residues. Germline CDR1 is SSHAT and CDR2 is FNYEAQ (reference sequence).

The CDR3 spells CASKQGGGPKRETQYF. In DNA form, the CDR3 reads TGTGCCAGCAAGCAGGGAGGGGGACCTAAAAGAGAGACCCAGTACTTC. The chain is built from TRBV7-8 and TRBJ2-5; D is possibly TRBD2 (7 bases). There are 16 residues in the CDR3. Trimming cost V 7 bases and J 4 bases, with 22 bases left between them. Germline CDR1 and CDR2: SGHVS and FQNEAQ.

The CDR3 bases are TGTGCCAGCAGCGGGGGAACTAGCGGGCTCACCTACGAGCAGTACTTC. Encoded protein: CASSGGTSGLTYEQYF. The V call is TRBV9, the J call TRBJ2-7; TRBD2 matches 9 bases. This CDR3 is built from 16 residues. CDR1 SGDLS and CDR2 YYNGEE come from the germline V gene. V trimming: 3 bases; J trimming: 2 bases; junction bases outside the gene matches: 9.

This rearrangement joins TRBV27 to TRBJ2-3, with 12 bases matching TRBD2. V trimming: 4 bases; J trimming: 3 bases; junction bases outside the gene matches: 8. The CDR3 runs to 17 residues. Germline CDR1 MNHEY, CDR2 SMNVEV (reference sequence). The CDR3 DNA reads TGTGCCAGCAGTTCGCCCGGACTAGCGGGGATGACAGATACGCAGTATTTT. Translating gives CASSSPGLAGMTDTQYF.

The V call is TRBV5-5, the J call TRBJ2-7; 8 bases align to TRBD1. V trimming: 0 bases; J trimming: 4 bases; junction bases outside the gene matches: 18. Germline assignment: CDR1 SGHKS and CDR2 YYEKEE (reference sequence). The CDR3 sequence is 19 residues long. The CDR3 spells CASSLGHLITRDRLYEQYF. The CDR3 DNA is TGTGCCAGCAGCTTGGGCCACTTAATTACAAGGGACAGGCTATACGAGCAGTACTTC.

The J gene is TRBJ1-2, the V gene TRBV19, with D hard to call. Between the trimmed V and J ends, which lost 5 bases and 4 bases, there was a span of 8 bases. CDR3 size: 12 residues. CDR1 is LNHDA, CDR2 SQIVND, per germline (reference sequence). CDR3 nucleotides: TGTGCCAGTAGTGGAGGATTCTATGGCTACACCTTC. Translating it yields CASSGGFYGYTF.